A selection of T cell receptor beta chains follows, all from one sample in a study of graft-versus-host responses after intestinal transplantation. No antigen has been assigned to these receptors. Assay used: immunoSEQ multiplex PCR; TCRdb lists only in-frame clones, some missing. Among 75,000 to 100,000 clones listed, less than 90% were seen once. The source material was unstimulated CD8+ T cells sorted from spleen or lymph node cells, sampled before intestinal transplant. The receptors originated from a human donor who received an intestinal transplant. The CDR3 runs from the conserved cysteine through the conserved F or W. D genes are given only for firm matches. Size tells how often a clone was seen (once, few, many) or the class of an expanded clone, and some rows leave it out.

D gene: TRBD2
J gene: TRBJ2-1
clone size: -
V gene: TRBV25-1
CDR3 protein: CASSDGGTTVDNEQFF
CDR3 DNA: TGTGCCAGCAGTGACGGCGGGACTACCGTTGACAATGAGCAGTTCTTC

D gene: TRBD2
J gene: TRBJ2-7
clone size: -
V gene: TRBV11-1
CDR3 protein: CASSKTSGPISYEQYF
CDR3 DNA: TGTGCCAGCAGCAAAACTAGCGGGCCGATCTCCTACGAGCAGTACTTC

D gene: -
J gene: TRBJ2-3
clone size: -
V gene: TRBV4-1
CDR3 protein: CASSHEGGAGTDTQYF
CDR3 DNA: TGCGCCAGCAGCCATGAGGGGGGGGCGGGGACAGATACGCAGTATTTT

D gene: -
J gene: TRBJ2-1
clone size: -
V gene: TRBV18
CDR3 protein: CASSLAARLYNEQFF
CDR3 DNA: TGTGCCAGCTCACTTGCGGCCCGGCTCTACAATGAGCAGTTCTTC

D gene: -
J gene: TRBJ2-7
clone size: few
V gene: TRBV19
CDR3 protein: CASSIGAGSEQYF
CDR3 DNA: TGTGCCAGTAGTATAGGGGCGGGGTCCGAGCAGTACTTC

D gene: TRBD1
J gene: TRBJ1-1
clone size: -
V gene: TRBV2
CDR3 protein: CASSELGQGDTEAFF
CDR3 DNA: TGTGCCAGCAGTGAGTTGGGTCAGGGGGACACTGAAGCTTTCTTT

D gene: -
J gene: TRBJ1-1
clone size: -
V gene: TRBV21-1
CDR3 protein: CASSLGQSGLNTEAFF
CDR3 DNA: TGTGCCAGCAGCCTTGGGCAGAGTGGGTTGAACACTGAAGCTTTCTTT

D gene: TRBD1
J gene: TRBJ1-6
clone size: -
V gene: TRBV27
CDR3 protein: CASSPLQGEGNSPLHF
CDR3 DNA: TGTGCCAGCAGTCCTTTACAGGGGGAAGGTAATTCACCCCTCCACTTT

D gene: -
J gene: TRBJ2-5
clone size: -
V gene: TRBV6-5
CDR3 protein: CASSWGLLETQYF
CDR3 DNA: TGTGCCAGCAGTTGGGGCCTCCTGGAGACCCAGTACTTC

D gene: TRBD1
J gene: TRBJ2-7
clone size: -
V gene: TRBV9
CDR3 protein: CASSVGTGGAGPYEQYF
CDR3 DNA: TGTGCCAGCAGCGTGGGGACAGGGGGCGCCGGACCCTACGAGCAGTACTTC

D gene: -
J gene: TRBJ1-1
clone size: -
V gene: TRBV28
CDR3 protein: CASSLLPANTEAFF
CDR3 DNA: TGTGCCAGCAGTTTACTCCCAGCGAACACTGAAGCTTTCTTT

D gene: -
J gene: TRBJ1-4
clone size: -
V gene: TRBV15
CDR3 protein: CATSRARGVSEKLFF
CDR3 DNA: TGTGCCACCAGCAGAGCGAGGGGAGTAAGTGAAAAACTGTTTTTT

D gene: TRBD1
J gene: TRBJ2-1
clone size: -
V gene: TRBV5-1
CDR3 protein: CASSLGGQGYEGPGFF
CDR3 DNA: TGCGCCAGCAGCTTGGGGGGACAGGGATATGAGGGCCCCGGGTTCTTC

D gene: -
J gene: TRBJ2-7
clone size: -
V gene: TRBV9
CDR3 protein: CASSIYPTYEQYF
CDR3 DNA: TGTGCCAGCAGCATTTACCCCACTTACGAGCAGTACTTC

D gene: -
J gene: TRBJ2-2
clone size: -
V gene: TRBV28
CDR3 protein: CASSLQNTGELFF
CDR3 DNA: TGTGCCAGCAGTTTACAAAACACCGGGGAGCTGTTTTTT

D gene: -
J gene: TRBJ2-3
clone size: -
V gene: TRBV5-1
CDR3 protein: CASSWTGASGTDTQYF
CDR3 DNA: TGCGCCAGCAGCTGGACAGGGGCTAGCGGGACAGATACGCAGTATTTT

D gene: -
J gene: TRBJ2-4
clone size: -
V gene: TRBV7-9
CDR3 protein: CASSFGRGDFESYF
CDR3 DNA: TGTGCCAGCAGCTTCGGAAGGGGTGACTTTGAGAGTTACTTC

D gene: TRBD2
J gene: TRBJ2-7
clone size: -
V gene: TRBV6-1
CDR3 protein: CASSLAGASNEQYF
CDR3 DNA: TGTGCCAGCAGTCTAGCGGGAGCATCGAACGAGCAGTACTTC

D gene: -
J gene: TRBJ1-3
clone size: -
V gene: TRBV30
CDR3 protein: CAWTTTASGNTIYF
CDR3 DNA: TGTGCCTGGACTACGACCGCGTCTGGAAACACCATATATTTT

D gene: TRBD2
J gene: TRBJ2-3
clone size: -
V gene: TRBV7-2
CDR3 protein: CASSFLPRGAGADTQYF
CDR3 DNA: TGTGCCAGCAGCTTTCTCCCGCGGGGGGCGGGGGCAGATACGCAGTATTTT

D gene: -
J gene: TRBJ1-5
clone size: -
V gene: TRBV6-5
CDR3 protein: CASSYREGNQPQHF
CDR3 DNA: TGTGCCAGCAGTTACAGGGAGGGCAATCAGCCCCAGCATTTT

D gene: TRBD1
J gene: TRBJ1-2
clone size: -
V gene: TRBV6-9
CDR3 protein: CASSGTGGYGYTF
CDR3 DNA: TGTGCCAGCAGTGGGACAGGGGGCTATGGCTACACCTTC

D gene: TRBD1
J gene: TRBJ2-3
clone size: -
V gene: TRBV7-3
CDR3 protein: CASKGQGVTDTQYF
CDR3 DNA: TGTGCCAGCAAGGGACAGGGGGTAACAGATACGCAGTATTTT

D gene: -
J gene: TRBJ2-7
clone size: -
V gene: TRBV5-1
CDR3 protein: CASSLTGREQYF
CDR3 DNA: TGCGCCAGCAGCTTGACCGGGCGCGAGCAGTACTTC

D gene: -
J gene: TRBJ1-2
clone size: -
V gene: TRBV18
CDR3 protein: CASSPSTRLLTRTNYGYTF
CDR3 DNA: TGTGCCAGCTCACCATCGACAAGACTCCTGACGCGGACTAACTATGGCTACACCTTC

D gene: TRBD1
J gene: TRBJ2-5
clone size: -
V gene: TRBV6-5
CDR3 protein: CASSLGQVLETQYF
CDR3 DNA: TGTGCCAGCAGTTTGGGACAGGTCTTAGAGACCCAGTACTTC

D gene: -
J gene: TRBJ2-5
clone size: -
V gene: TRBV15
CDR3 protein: CATSRETVETQYF
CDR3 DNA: TGTGCCACCAGCAGAGAGACGGTTGAGACCCAGTACTTC

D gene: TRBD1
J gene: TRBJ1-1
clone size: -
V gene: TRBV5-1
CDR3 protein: CASSTLNRDSFYTEAFF
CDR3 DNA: TGCGCCAGCAGCACCTTGAACCGGGACAGCTTTTATACTGAAGCTTTCTTT

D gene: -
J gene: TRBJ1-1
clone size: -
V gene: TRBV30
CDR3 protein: CAWNPGNTEAFF
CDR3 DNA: TGTGCCTGGAACCCGGGGAACACTGAAGCTTTCTTT

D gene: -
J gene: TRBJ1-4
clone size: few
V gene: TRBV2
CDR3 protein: CASSEGGRPEKLFF
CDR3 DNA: TGTGCCAGCAGTGAAGGGGGAAGACCCGAAAAACTGTTTTTT

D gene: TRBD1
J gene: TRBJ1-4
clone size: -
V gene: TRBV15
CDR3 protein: CATSRDRTFRQGAEEKLFF
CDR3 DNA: TGTGCCACCAGCAGAGATCGGACCTTCCGACAGGGGGCGGAAGAAAAACTGTTTTTT

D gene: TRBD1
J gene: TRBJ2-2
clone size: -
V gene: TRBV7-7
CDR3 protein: CASSYKTGDTGELFF
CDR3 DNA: TGTGCCAGCAGCTATAAGACAGGGGACACCGGGGAGCTGTTTTTT

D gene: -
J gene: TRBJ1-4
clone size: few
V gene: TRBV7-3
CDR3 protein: CASSLGLNEKLFF
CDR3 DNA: TGTGCCAGCAGCTTGGGGTTAAATGAAAAACTGTTTTTT

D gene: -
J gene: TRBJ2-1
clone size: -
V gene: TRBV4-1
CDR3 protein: CASSQVNSYNEQFF
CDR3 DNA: TGCGCCAGCAGCCAAGTAAACAGTTACAATGAGCAGTTCTTC

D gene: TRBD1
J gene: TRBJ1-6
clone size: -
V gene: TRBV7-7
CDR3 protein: CASRGTENSPLHF
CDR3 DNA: TGTGCCAGTAGGGGGACAGAAAATTCACCCCTCCACTTT

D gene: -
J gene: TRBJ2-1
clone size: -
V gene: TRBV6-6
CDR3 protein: CASKGGSYNEQFF
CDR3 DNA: TGTGCCAGCAAGGGGGGGTCCTACAATGAGCAGTTCTTC

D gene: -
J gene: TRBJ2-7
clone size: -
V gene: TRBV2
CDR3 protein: CASSDPEAGKVPYEQYF
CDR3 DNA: TGTGCCAGCAGCGACCCTGAGGCAGGGAAGGTCCCCTACGAGCAGTACTTC

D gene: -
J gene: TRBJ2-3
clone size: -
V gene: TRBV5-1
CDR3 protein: CASSLLFSTDTQYF
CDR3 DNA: TGCGCCAGCAGCTTGTTGTTCAGCACAGATACGCAGTATTTT

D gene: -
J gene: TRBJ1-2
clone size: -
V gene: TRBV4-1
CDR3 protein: CASSLLPFLTYGYTF
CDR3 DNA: TGCGCCAGCAGCCTCCTGCCTTTTTTGACGTATGGCTACACCTTC

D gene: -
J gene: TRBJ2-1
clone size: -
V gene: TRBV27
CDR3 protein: CASSPDSSSYNEQFF
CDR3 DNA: TGTGCCAGCAGCCCGGACAGCAGCTCCTACAATGAGCAGTTCTTC

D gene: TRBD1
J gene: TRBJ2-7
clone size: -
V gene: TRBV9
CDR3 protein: CASSVGQGAYEQYF
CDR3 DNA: TGTGCCAGCAGCGTCGGGCAGGGGGCCTACGAGCAGTACTTC